The 28 T cell receptor beta chains below come from one sample, sequenced in a study of blood T cell repertoires in COVID-19 (dated by TCRdb to between 2020 and 2021). The method was the immunoSEQ multiplex PCR assay. Entries here come from immuneACCESS through TCRdb and include only in-frame sequences with V and J called. Some clones fail to appear in such tables; in the studies checked, an unresolved V gene covers under half of the shortfall, and the cause of the remainder is unknown. For this sample there are approximately 100,000 clones; 85% appear just once. The ten largest clones take up 1.5% to 2% of the sample. The source material was peripheral blood. All receptors come from a woman between 65 and 79 years old with active or convalescent COVID-19.

The chain links TRBV3-1 (or the pseudogene TRBV3-2) to TRBJ2-7; tentative D call: TRBD1 (5 bases). CDR1 and CDR2 (germline): LGHDT, YNNKEL (reference sequence). V lost 6 bases to trimming and J lost 4 bases, with 19 bases between them. The CDR3 loop spans 15 amino acids. Written as DNA, the CDR3 is TGTGCCAGCAGTCGAAAGACAGAAGAAATATACGAGCAGTACTTC. Its translation: CASSRKTEEIYEQYF.

The chain has TRBV7-6 and TRBJ2-5, with TRBD2 matching 14 bases. V shed 3 bases, J shed 1 base, and the junction held 7 bases outside the gene matches. CDR3 length equals 18 residues. Germline CDR1 reads SGHVS; CDR2 reads FNYEAQ. This CDR3 is CASSFLGTSGGGQETQYF. The CDR3 nucleotides are TGTGCCAGCAGCTTTCTAGGGACTAGCGGGGGAGGCCAAGAGACCCAGTACTTC. The variable domain in full, with the rest retrieved from reference TRBV7-6 and TRBJ2-5, is GAGVSQSPRYKVTKRGQDVALRCDPISGHVSLYWYRQALGQGPEFLTYFNYEAQQDKSGLPNDRFSAERPEGSISTLTIQRTEQRDSAMYRCASSFLGTSGGGQETQYFGPGTRLLVL.

The V call is TRBV28, the J call TRBJ2-3; possibly TRBD2 for D (6 bases). CDR1 is MDHEN, CDR2 SYDVKM, per germline. The CDR3 sequence is 14 residues long. Trimming stripped 1 base from V and 10 bases from J, with 15 bases between. In DNA form, the CDR3 reads TGTGCCAGCAGTTTATCTGGCGGGGCCGGGGCGCAGTATTTT. This gives the protein CASSLSGGAGAQYF. The complete variable domain, with remaining parts taken from reference TRBV28 and TRBJ2-3, reads DVKVTQSSRYLVKRTGEKVFLECVQDMDHENMFWYRQDPGLGLRLIYFSYDVKMKEKGDIPEGYSVSREKKERFSLILESASTNQTSMYLCASSLSGGAGAQYFGPGTRLTVL.

The chain links TRBV2 to TRBJ1-6, with D uncertain. The germline CDR1 and CDR2 sequences are SNHLY and FYNNEI. This CDR3 is built from 15 residues. With 1 base removed from V and 10 bases from J, the gap between germline ends came to 14 bases. CDR3 coding DNA: TGTGCCAGCAGTGAAGTTCGGGTTGGCGGGTCACCCCTCCACTTT. Its translation is CASSEVRVGGSPLHF.

The rearrangement links TRBV14 to TRBJ1-2; D is undetermined. Deletions cut 4 bases from V and 4 bases from J, with 10 bases between. The CDR3 spans 13 residues. Germline V CDR1 and CDR2: SGHDN, FVKESK. The CDR3 is CASSRGYGYGYTF. The CDR3 DNA reads TGTGCCAGCAGCCGAGGGTACGGCTATGGCTACACCTTC.

J is TRBJ2-5 and V is TRBV28; TRBD1 might be the D (6 bases). From germline, CDR1 is MDHEN and CDR2 SYDVKM. The CDR3 has 12 residues. V lost 10 bases, J lost 3 bases, and 12 bases lay in between. CDR3 sequence reads: CAIRQDEETQYF. The CDR3 DNA reads as TGTGCCATAAGACAGGACGAAGAGACCCAGTACTTC.

This chain connects TRBV4-3 to TRBJ1-5; D uncertain. This CDR3 has 16 amino acids. Between the trimmed V and J ends, which lost 0 bases and 7 bases, there was a span of 16 bases. Germline-derived CDR1 and CDR2 are LGHNA and YSLEER. The CDR3 nucleotides read TGCGCCAGCAGCCAAGATATTATTCCAAGAGGGCAGCCCCAGCATTTT. Its translation is CASSQDIIPRGQPQHF.

The rearrangement joins TRBV3-1 (or the pseudogene TRBV3-2) to TRBJ2-1; D may be TRBD2 (6 bases). Trimming removed 1 base at V and 6 bases at J, with 19 bases between. The CDR3 contains 17 residues. Germline V lookup: CDR1 LGHDT, CDR2 YNNKEL (reference sequence). DNA of the CDR3: TGTGCCAGCAGCCAAGGTGCGCTAGCAGGAGGGCCCAATGAGCAGTTCTTC. This translates into CASSQGALAGGPNEQFF.

This chain connects TRBV6-2 or TRBV6-3 to TRBJ1-1; a possible D gene is TRBD1 (6 bases). The CDR3 loop spans 13 amino acids. Germline V lookup: CDR1 MNHEY, CDR2 SVGEGT. Trimming took off 5 bases at V and 10 bases at J, with 17 bases between the two ends. The CDR3 here is CASSQGHGIGAFF. The CDR3, as DNA: TGTGCCAGCAGTCAGGGACACGGCATCGGAGCTTTCTTT.

V is TRBV7-8 and J is TRBJ1-5, with D unclear. Per germline, CDR1 SGHVS and CDR2 FQNEAQ. The V end lost 2 bases, the J end lost 2 bases, and 16 bases lay between the germline ends. CDR3 length equals 17 residues. CDR3 DNA: TGTGCCAGCAGCTTACGTAGAGGGAATATTGGCAATCAGCCCCAGCATTTT. Its protein is CASSLRRGNIGNQPQHF.

J is TRBJ1-2 and V is TRBV15; D unresolved. The ends were cut back, 4 bases at V and 8 bases at J, with 14 bases in the middle. CDR1 is LNHNV and CDR2 is YYDKDF in the germline V gene (reference sequence). The CDR3 runs 13 residues. The CDR3 nucleotides are TGTGCCACCAGCATCCTTGACACCCTCGGCTACACCTTC. It translates to CATSILDTLGYTF.

The chain has TRBV24-1 and TRBJ2-1; no clear D gene. Trimming took off 4 bases at V and 0 bases at J, with 12 bases between the two ends. The germline V gene has CDR1 KGHDR and CDR2 SFDVKD. The CDR3 totals 16 residues. The CDR3 loop is CATSDPTRDSYNEQFF. The DNA for the CDR3 is TGTGCCACCAGTGACCCAACGAGAGACTCCTACAATGAGCAGTTCTTC.

The CDR3 nucleotides read TGTGCCAGAACCCCATTTAGGGGGAATGGGGTGAGTGAGGGCTACACCTTC. Residues: CARTPFRGNGVSEGYTF. V is TRBV5-3 and J is TRBJ1-2, with D possibly matching TRBD1 (6 bases). TRBV5-3 is known as an ORF, though its function is uncertain. The V and J ends lost 6 bases and 8 bases respectively, with 29 bases between them. The CDR3 has 17 residues.

The V gene is TRBV11-2, the J gene TRBJ2-7, with TRBD1 matching 7 bases. The J segment lost 3 bases and the V segment lost 7 bases, leaving 9 bases of the junction unmatched. CDR1 and CDR2 (germline): SGHAT, FQNNGV. The CDR3 extends over 14 amino acids. CDR3 bases: TGTGCCAGCAACCAACTGGGACAGCTCTACGAGCAGTACTTC. Translation gives CASNQLGQLYEQYF.

The rearrangement joins TRBV6-5 to TRBJ1-5; no clear D. The CDR3 is made up of 13 amino acids. V was trimmed by 6 bases and J by 3 bases, leaving 9 bases between them. Germline CDR1 and CDR2: MNHEY and SVGAGI. Written as DNA, the CDR3 is TGTGCCAGCAGGCCCCTACCCAATCAGCCCCAGCATTTT. Translated, it gives CASRPLPNQPQHF.

The chain is built from TRBV7-2 and TRBJ2-1; TRBD1 is a possible D gene (5 bases). Trimming shortened V by 1 base and J by 9 bases, and 16 bases separated the two germline ends. The CDR3 has 15 residues. Germline V gives CDR1 SGHTA, CDR2 FQGNSA. The CDR3 loop reads CASSLGLAGFGEQFF. The CDR3 coding sequence is TGTGCCAGCAGCTTAGGACTGGCAGGGTTCGGTGAGCAGTTCTTC.

The chain has TRBV19 and TRBJ1-3; D may be TRBD1 (6 bases). The CDR3 is made up of 14 amino acids. Germline loops: CDR1 LNHDA, CDR2 SQIVND (reference sequence). Between the trimmed V and J ends, which lost 5 bases and 3 bases, there was a span of 11 bases. The CDR3: CASSAGVGGNTIYF. CDR3 nucleotide sequence: TGTGCCAGTAGTGCAGGGGTGGGTGGAAACACCATATATTTT.

The chain combines TRBV5-8 with TRBJ1-1, with a weak D call TRBD1 (6 bases). This CDR3 is built from 15 residues. V dropped 0 bases and J dropped 3 bases, with 12 bases sitting between them. Germline CDR1 and CDR2: SGHTS and YDEGEE. This CDR3 reads CASSLGNREHTEAFF. The CDR3 DNA reads as TGTGCCAGCAGCTTGGGGAACAGGGAGCACACTGAAGCTTTCTTT.

This chain links TRBV24-1 with TRBJ2-1; tentatively, D is TRBD2 (6 bases). Trimming removed 5 bases from V and 6 bases from J, with 13 bases in between. Looked up from germline, CDR1 is KGHDR and CDR2 is SFDVKD. The CDR3 covers 14 residues. This CDR3 reads CATSVGLSPNEQFF. CDR3 coding DNA: TGTGCCACCAGTGTGGGACTCTCCCCCAATGAGCAGTTCTTC.

This clone was seen only once. The chain carries TRBV6-5 and TRBJ2-1; TRBD2 matches 9 bases. Germline values: CDR1 MNHEY, CDR2 SVGAGI. Losses at the gene ends were 4 bases for V and 10 bases for J; bases not matched to a gene: 8. The CDR3 loop spans 14 amino acids. The DNA for the CDR3 is TGTGCCAGCAGTTCCACCGGGACTAGCAACGAGCAGTTCTTC. Encoded protein: CASSSTGTSNEQFF.

The V and J genes are TRBV7-2 and TRBJ2-7; 9 bases align to TRBD1. V shed 5 bases, J shed 1 base, and the junction held 6 bases outside the gene matches. This CDR3 is 15 amino acids long. CDR1 is SGHTA and CDR2 is FQGNSA in the germline V gene. The CDR3 nucleotides are TGTGCCAGCAGCGCCGCCGGGACAGGGTCCTACGAGCAGTACTTC. It yields the protein CASSAAGTGSYEQYF.

J is TRBJ1-1 and V is TRBV4-3; TRBD1 is a possible D gene (5 bases). V lost 1 base and J 0 bases, leaving 12 bases between the germline ends. Germline V gene sequence: CDR1 LGHNA, CDR2 YSLEER. The CDR3 covers 16 residues. CDR3 bases: TGCGCCAGCAGCCAAGGGCGACAGCCACTGAACACTGAAGCTTTCTTT. The encoded protein is CASSQGRQPLNTEAFF.

The J gene is TRBJ2-7, the V gene TRBV7-2; the match to TRBD1 covers 12 bases. The CDR3 length is 16 residues. Germline V gene lookup returns CDR1 SGHTA and CDR2 FQGNSA. With 1 base clipped from V and 4 bases from J, the junction kept 5 bases outside the gene matches. The CDR3 DNA reads TGTGCCAGCAGCTTAGAAGGGACAGGGGGCGGTTACGAGCAGTACTTC. Protein sequence: CASSLEGTGGGYEQYF.

The V gene is TRBV6-5, the J gene TRBJ1-1, with D unresolved. The V and J ends lost 0 bases and 8 bases respectively, with 10 bases between them. The germline CDR1 and CDR2 sequences are MNHEY and SVGAGI. The length of the CDR3 is 13 residues. The CDR3 protein is CASSYSLTTEAFF. The CDR3 nucleotides read TGTGCCAGCAGTTACTCGCTAACCACGGAAGCTTTCTTT.

The gene calls are TRBV28 and TRBJ2-3, with a possible D match to TRBD2 (7 bases). V was shortened by 6 bases and J by 7 bases, with 20 bases between the two germline ends. Germline assignment: CDR1 MDHEN and CDR2 SYDVKM. The CDR3 runs to 15 residues. The DNA for the CDR3 is TGTGCCAGCAGCCCTAGTTTAGGGGGAGGGTATACGCAGTATTTT. Amino acids: CASSPSLGGGYTQYF.

V usage is TRBV7-9 and J usage is TRBJ2-5; 7 bases agree with TRBD1. Per germline, CDR1 SEHNR and CDR2 FQNEAQ (reference sequence). Trimming cost V 5 bases and J 2 bases; bases outside gene matches: 5. There are 14 residues in the CDR3. The CDR3 here is CASSPGTDQETQYF. The CDR3 region has the DNA TGTGCCAGCAGCCCCGGGACAGATCAAGAGACCCAGTACTTC.

The chain is built from TRBV5-1 and TRBJ1-1; a possible D gene is TRBD1 (6 bases). From germline, CDR1 is SGHRS and CDR2 YFSETQ. Trimming removed 0 bases at V and 4 bases at J, with 16 bases between. The CDR3 extends over 16 amino acids. The CDR3 DNA reads TGCGCCAGCAGCTTGGGGGATAGGGGGATGAGCACTGAAGCTTTCTTT. Its protein is CASSLGDRGMSTEAFF.

The rearrangement links TRBV7-2 to TRBJ2-5, with a possible D match to TRBD2 (5 bases). Germline V CDR1 and CDR2: SGHTA, FQGNSA. The CDR3 length is 16 residues. The V and J ends lost 5 bases and 5 bases respectively, with 21 bases between them. The CDR3 spells CASSPRRTVGLETQYF. CDR3 bases: TGTGCCAGCAGCCCTAGGAGGACCGTGGGGTTGGAGACCCAGTACTTC.